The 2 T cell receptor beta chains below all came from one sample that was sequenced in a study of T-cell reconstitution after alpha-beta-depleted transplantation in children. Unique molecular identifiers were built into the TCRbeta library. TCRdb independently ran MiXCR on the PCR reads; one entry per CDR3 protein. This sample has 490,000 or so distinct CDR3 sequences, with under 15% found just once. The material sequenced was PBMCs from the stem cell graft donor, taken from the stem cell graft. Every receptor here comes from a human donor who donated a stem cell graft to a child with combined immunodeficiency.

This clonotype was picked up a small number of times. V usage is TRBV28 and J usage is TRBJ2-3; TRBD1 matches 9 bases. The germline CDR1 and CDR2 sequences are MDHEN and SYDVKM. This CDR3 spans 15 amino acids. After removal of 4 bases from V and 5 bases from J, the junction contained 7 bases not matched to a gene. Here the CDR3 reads CASSYAGQGLDTQYF. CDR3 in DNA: TGTGCCAGCAGTTACGCGGGACAGGGCTTAGATACGCAGTATTTT.

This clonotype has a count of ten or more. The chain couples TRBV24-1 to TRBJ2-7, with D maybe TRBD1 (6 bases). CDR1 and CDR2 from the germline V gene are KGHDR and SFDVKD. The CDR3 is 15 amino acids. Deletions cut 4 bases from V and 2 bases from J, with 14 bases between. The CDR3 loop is CATSESGHSAYEQYF. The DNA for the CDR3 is TGTGCCACCAGTGAGTCGGGACATTCCGCCTACGAGCAGTACTTC.